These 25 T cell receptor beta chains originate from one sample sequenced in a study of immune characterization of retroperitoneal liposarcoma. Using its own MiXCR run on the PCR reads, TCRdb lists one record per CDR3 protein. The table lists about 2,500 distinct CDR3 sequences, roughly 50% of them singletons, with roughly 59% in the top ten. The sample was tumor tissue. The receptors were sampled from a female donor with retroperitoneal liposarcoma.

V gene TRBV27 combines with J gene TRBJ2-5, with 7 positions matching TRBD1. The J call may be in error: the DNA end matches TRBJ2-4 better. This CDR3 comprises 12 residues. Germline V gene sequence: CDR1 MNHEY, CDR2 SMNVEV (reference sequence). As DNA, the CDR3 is TGTGCCACCGGACAGGACCAAAACATTCAGTACTTC. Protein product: CATGQDQNIQYF.

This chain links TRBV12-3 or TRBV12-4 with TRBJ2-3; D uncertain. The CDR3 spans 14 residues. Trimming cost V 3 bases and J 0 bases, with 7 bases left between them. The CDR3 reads CASSLSDSTDTQYF. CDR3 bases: TGTGCCAGCAGTTTGTCTGACAGCACAGATACGCAGTATTTT.

CDR3 sequence (DNA): TGTGCCAGCAGTGAAGAGGTAGCGGGGGGCAATGAGCAGTTCTTC. Translation: CASSEEVAGGNEQFF. The rearrangement links TRBV6-1 to TRBJ2-1, with 10 bases identical to TRBD2. Germline lookup yields CDR1 MNHNS and CDR2 SASEGT. J gave up 6 bases and V 1 base, and 3 bases lay outside the gene matches. CDR3 size: 15 residues.

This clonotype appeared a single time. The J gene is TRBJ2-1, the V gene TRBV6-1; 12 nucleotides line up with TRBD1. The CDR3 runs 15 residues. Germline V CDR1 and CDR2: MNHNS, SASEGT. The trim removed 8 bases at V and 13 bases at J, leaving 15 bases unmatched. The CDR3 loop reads CASVPGQGARETQFF. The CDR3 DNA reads TGTGCCAGCGTGCCGGGACAGGGGGCTAGGGAGACCCAGTTCTTC.

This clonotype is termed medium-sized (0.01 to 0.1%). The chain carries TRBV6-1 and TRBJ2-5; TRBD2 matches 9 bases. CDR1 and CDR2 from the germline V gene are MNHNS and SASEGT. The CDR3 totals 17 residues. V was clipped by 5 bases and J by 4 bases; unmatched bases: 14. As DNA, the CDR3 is TGTGCCAGCAGTTCCACCCTGGCGGGAGGGCGACGAGAGACCCAGTACTTC. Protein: CASSSTLAGGRRETQYF.

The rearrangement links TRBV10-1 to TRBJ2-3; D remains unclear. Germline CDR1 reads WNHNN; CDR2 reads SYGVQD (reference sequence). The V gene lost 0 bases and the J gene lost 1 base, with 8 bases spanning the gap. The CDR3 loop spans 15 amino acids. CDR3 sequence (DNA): TGCGCCAGCAGTGAGTCTCTAGGAGGCACAGATACGCAGTATTTT. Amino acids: CASSESLGGTDTQYF.

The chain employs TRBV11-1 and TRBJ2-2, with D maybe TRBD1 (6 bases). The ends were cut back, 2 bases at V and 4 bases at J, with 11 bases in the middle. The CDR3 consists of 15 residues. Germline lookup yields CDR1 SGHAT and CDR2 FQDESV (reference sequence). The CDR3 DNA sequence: TGTGCCAGCAGCTTACCTTCAGGGGTCACCGGGGAGCTGTTTTTT. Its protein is CASSLPSGVTGELFF.

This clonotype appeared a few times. CDR3 coding DNA: TGTGCCAGCAGTTTCCTTGAAGAGCAGTTCTTC. Amino acid sequence: CASSFLEEQFF. The rearrangement uses TRBV12-3 or TRBV12-4 and TRBJ2-1; D is unresolved. This CDR3 spans 11 amino acids. V lost 3 bases, J lost 10 bases, and 7 bases lay in between.

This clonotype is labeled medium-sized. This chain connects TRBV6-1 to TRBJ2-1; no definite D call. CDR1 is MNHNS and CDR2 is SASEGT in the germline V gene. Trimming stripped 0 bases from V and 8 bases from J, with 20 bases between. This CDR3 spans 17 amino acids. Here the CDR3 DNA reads TGTGCCAGCAGTGAAGCCGGTAGCAGAGACCTGGGCGATGAGCAGTTCTTC. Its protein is CASSEAGSRDLGDEQFF.

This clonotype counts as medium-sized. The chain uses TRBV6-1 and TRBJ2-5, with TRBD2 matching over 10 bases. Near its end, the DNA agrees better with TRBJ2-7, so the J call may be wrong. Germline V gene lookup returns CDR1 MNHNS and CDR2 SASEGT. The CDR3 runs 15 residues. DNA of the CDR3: TGTGCCAGCAGTCATACTAGCGGGGCCCCCTACGAGCAGTACTTC. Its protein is CASSHTSGAPYEQYF.

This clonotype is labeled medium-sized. The CDR3 region has the DNA TGTGCCAGCAGTGAAGCGCTTCAAGCACTAGTCGGGCAGTTCTTC. Translation gives CASSEALQALVGQFF. The chain recombines TRBV6-1 with TRBJ2-1; a weak D match, TRBD2 (5 bases). V gave up 0 bases and J gave up 12 bases, with 18 bases separating them. The CDR3 contains 15 residues. Germline CDR1 MNHNS, CDR2 SASEGT.

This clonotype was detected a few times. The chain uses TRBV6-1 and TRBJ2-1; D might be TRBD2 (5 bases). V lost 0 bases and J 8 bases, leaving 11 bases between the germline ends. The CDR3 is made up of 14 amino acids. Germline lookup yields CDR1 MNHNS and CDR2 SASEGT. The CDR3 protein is CASSEASGSDEQFF. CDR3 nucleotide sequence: TGTGCCAGCAGTGAAGCAAGCGGCAGCGATGAGCAGTTCTTC.

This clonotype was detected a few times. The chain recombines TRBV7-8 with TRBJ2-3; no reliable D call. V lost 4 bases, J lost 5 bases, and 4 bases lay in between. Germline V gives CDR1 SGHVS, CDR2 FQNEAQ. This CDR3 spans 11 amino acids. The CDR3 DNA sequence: TGTGCCAGCAGCTCACTAGATACGCAGTATTTT. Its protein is CASSSLDTQYF. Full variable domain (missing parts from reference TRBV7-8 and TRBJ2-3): GAGVSQSPRYKVAKRGQDVALRCDPISGHVSLFWYQQALGQGPEFLTYFQNEAQLDKSGLPSDRFFAERPEGSVSTLKIQRTQQEDSAVYLCASSSLDTQYFGPGTRLTVL.

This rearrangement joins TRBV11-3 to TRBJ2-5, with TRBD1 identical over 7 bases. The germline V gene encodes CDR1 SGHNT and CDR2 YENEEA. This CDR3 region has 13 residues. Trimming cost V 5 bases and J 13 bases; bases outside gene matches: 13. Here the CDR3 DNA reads TGTGCCAGCAGCCCCCGCCTAGGGGGCGAGCTGTACTTC. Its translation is CASSPRLGGELYF.

The CDR3 coding sequence is TGTGCCAGCAGCCACAGGGGGCTTTCCTACAATGAGCAGTACTTC. Translated: CASSHRGLSYNEQYF. The chain is built from TRBV7-8 and TRBJ2-1; 9 nucleotides agree with TRBD1. The tail of the sequence fits TRBJ2-7 better, so the J call may be wrong. Germline values: CDR1 SGHVS, CDR2 FQNEAQ. The CDR3 has 15 amino acids.

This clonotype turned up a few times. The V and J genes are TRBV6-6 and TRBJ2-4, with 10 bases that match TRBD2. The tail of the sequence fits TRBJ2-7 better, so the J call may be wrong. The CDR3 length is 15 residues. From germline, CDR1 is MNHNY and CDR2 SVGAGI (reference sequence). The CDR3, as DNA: TGTGCCAGCAGTTCCCCGGGACTAGCGAACTACGAGCAGTACTTC. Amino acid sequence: CASSSPGLANYEQYF.

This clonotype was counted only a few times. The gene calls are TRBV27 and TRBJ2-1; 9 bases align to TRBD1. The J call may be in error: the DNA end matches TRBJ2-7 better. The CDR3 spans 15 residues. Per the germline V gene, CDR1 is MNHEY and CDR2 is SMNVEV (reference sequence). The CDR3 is CASSLRGTGSYEQYF. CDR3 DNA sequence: TGTGCCAGCAGTTTGAGGGGGACAGGGTCCTACGAGCAGTACTTC.

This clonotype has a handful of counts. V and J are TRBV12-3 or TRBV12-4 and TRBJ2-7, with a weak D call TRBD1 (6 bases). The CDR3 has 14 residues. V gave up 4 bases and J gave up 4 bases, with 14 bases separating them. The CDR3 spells CASSWMSGVYEQYF. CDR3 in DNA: TGTGCCAGCAGTTGGATGTCAGGGGTGTACGAGCAGTACTTC.

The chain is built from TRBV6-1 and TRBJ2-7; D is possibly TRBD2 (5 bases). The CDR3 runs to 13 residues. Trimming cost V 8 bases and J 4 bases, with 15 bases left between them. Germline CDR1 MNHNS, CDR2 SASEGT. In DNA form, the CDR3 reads TGTGCCAGCTCCGCAGGAGGCAGGTACGAGCAGTACTTC. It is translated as CASSAGGRYEQYF.

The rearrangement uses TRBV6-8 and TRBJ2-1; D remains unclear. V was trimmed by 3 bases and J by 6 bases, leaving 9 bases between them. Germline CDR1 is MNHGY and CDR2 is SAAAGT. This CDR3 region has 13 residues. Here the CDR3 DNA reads TGTGCCAGCAGTTATGGGTCGGCCAATGAGCAGTTCTTC. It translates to CASSYGSANEQFF.

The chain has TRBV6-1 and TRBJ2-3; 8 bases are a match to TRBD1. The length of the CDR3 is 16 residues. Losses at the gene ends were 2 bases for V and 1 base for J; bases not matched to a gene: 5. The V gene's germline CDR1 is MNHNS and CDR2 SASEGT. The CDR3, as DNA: TGTGCCAGCAGTGAACCCCCGGGACAGGGCACAGATACGCAGTATTTT. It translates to CASSEPPGQGTDTQYF.

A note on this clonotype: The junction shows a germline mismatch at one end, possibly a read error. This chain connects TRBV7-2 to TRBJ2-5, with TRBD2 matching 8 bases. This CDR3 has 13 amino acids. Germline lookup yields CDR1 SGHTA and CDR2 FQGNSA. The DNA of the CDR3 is TGTGCCAGCAGCCTAGCGGGTTACAATGAGCAGTACTTC. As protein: CASSLAGYNEQYF.

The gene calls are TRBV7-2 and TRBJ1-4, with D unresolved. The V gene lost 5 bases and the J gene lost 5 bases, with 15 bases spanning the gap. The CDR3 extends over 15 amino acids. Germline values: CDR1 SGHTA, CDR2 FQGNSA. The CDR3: CASSARRPRNEKLFF. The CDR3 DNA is TGTGCCAGCAGCGCCCGCAGGCCGAGGAATGAAAAACTGTTTTTT.

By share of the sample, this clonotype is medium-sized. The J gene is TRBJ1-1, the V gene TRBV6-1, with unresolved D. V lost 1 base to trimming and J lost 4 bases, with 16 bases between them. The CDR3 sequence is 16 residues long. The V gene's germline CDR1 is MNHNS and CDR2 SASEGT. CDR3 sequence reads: CASSEGWLGVATEAFF. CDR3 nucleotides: TGTGCCAGCAGTGAAGGGTGGTTAGGAGTTGCCACTGAAGCTTTCTTT.

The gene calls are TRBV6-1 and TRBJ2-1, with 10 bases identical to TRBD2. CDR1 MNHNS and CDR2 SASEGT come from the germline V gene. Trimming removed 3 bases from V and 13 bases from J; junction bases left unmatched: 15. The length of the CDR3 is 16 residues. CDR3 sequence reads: CASSDVLAGATETQFF. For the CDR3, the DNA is TGTGCCAGCAGTGATGTGCTAGCGGGGGCTACGGAGACCCAGTTCTTC.